The 18 T cell receptor beta chains in this list originate from one sample, sequenced in a study of Ad26.COV2.S vaccination and SARS-CoV-2 variants. The treatment is: roughly 19 received Ad26.COV2.S at low or high dose, single or two shots; a few received placebo; per-sample allocation not given. Specimen acquisition occurred on day 63 following the initial vaccine or placebo injection. The assay was immunoSEQ multiplex PCR, and TCRdb's table has in-frame clones only and misses some. The profile shows 290,000 or so clones, around 87% of them singletons. Sample: peripheral blood, taken in a trial of Ad26.COV2.S vaccine versus placebo. Source of these receptors: a person between 18 and 65 years old who received the Ad26.COV2.S COVID-19 vaccine or a placebo.

The V call is TRBV10-3, the J call TRBJ2-2; 7 bases fit TRBD1. There are 14 residues in the CDR3. CDR1 ENHRY and CDR2 SYGVKD come from the germline V gene. The V segment lost 4 bases and the J segment 7 bases; nucleotides outside the gene matches: 6. Here the CDR3 reads CAISAGRGNGELFF. CDR3 in DNA: TGTGCCATCAGTGCGGGCAGGGGGAACGGGGAGCTGTTTTTT.

This clone was found a few times. The rearrangement links TRBV2 to TRBJ1-4; 7 nucleotides align to TRBD1. Germline V gene sequence: CDR1 SNHLY, CDR2 FYNNEI. The CDR3 is 14 amino acids. With 7 bases clipped from V and 6 bases from J, the junction kept 8 bases outside the gene matches. DNA of the CDR3: TGTGCCAGCACCAAACGACAGGGTGATGAAAAACTGTTTTTT. Protein: CASTKRQGDEKLFF.

The chain employs TRBV5-6 and TRBJ2-1; a weak D match, TRBD2 (6 bases). The CDR3 runs 14 residues. CDR1 is SGHDT, CDR2 YYEEEE, per germline. Trimming took 5 bases from V and 0 from J, leaving 9 bases between them. In DNA, the CDR3 is TGTGCCAGCAGATCGACTAGCTCCTACAATGAGCAGTTCTTC. Its translation: CASRSTSSYNEQFF.

This chain uses TRBV18 with TRBJ2-1; TRBD2 aligns across 8 bases. The CDR3 spans 15 residues. The V gene's germline CDR1 is KGHSH and CDR2 LQKENI. V dropped 2 bases and J dropped 10; count of bases not matched to a gene: 10. CDR3 sequence (DNA): TGTGCCAGCTCACCAGGGCTAGCGGGCCCCAAGGAGCAGTTCTTC. Protein product: CASSPGLAGPKEQFF.

The V gene is TRBV11-1, the J gene TRBJ2-3; D unresolved. CDR3 size: 12 residues. V lost 4 bases to trimming and J lost 14 bases, with 16 bases between them. The germline V gene has CDR1 SGHAT and CDR2 FQDESV (reference sequence). DNA for the CDR3: TGTGCCAGCAGCTCTTTTGCCGGCTCGGCGTATTTT. Translating it yields CASSSFAGSAYF.

This chain connects TRBV4-3 to TRBJ1-2, with a tentative D call TRBD1 (5 bases). Trimming took off 0 bases at V and 2 bases at J, with 10 bases between the two ends. Germline loops: CDR1 LGHNA, CDR2 YSLEER. This CDR3 spans 15 amino acids. This CDR3 is CASSQEGRLNYGYTF. CDR3 bases: TGCGCCAGCAGCCAAGAGGGACGGTTAAACTATGGCTACACCTTC.

The chain is built from TRBV5-1 and TRBJ2-5; no clear D gene. The CDR3 totals 14 residues. The V and J ends lost 0 bases and 2 bases respectively, with 8 bases between them. Looked up from germline, CDR1 is SGHRS and CDR2 is YFSETQ. The CDR3 loop reads CASSLAPGQETQYF. In DNA form, the CDR3 reads TGCGCCAGCAGCTTGGCTCCAGGTCAAGAGACCCAGTACTTC.

This clone was counted a single time. The chain employs TRBV6-5 and TRBJ2-1; 8 bases are shared with TRBD2. The ends lost 0 bases at V and 6 bases at J; junction bases unmatched: 7. The CDR3 sequence is 16 residues long. CDR1 and CDR2 from the germline V gene are MNHEY and SVGAGI. The CDR3 DNA reads TGTGCCAGCAGTTACTCTTTACGGGGGGGAAGCAATGAGCAGTTCTTC. Protein product: CASSYSLRGGSNEQFF.

The J gene is TRBJ2-2, the V gene TRBV7-9; 10 bases align to TRBD2. Looked up from germline, CDR1 is SEHNR and CDR2 is FQNEAQ (reference sequence). This CDR3 spans 17 amino acids. The ends lost 2 bases at V and 2 bases at J; junction bases unmatched: 5. The CDR3 loop reads CASSLTWTSGNTGELFF. The CDR3 DNA reads TGTGCCAGCAGCTTAACTTGGACTAGCGGTAACACCGGGGAGCTGTTTTTT.

This chain uses TRBV6-5 with TRBJ2-7; the D is unclear. V was clipped by 2 bases and J by 2 bases, with 10 bases between them. CDR1 is MNHEY and CDR2 is SVGAGI in the germline V gene. The CDR3 is made up of 14 amino acids. As DNA, the CDR3 is TGTGCCAGCAGTTACGATGGTTTTACCTACGAGCAGTACTTC. Residues: CASSYDGFTYEQYF.

Turning to this clone: Additional DNA sequences in this sample encode the identical CDR3. The chain employs TRBV28 and TRBJ1-4; TRBD1 matches at 9 bases. The CDR3 loop spans 14 amino acids. Germline values: CDR1 MDHEN, CDR2 SYDVKM. Trimming cost V 4 bases and J 7 bases; bases outside gene matches: 4. The DNA of the CDR3 is TGTGCCAGCAGTTCGGACAGGGGAGGTGAAAAACTGTTTTTT. It translates to CASSSDRGGEKLFF.

The gene calls are TRBV11-2 and TRBJ2-5; maybe TRBD1 (8 bases). The CDR3 runs 17 residues. The V and J ends lost 0 bases and 2 bases respectively, with 16 bases between them. The V gene's germline CDR1 is SGHAT and CDR2 FQNNGV. This chain's CDR3 is CASSLDMEQGGQETQYF. CDR3 DNA sequence: TGTGCCAGCAGCTTAGATATGGAACAGGGGGGGCAAGAGACCCAGTACTTC.

The V call is TRBV12-3 or TRBV12-4, the J call TRBJ2-4; tentatively, D is TRBD1 or TRBD2 (5 bases each). V lost 6 bases to trimming and J lost 9 bases, with 15 bases between them. The CDR3 extends over 13 amino acids. The CDR3 bases are TGTGCCAGCAGCGGGACCGGCGGTGGCATTCAGTACTTC. It is translated as CASSGTGGGIQYF.

The chain has TRBV7-9 and TRBJ2-7, with 7 bases aligning to TRBD1. Germline CDR1 reads SEHNR; CDR2 reads FQNEAQ (reference sequence). With V trimmed by 5 bases and J by 2 bases, 6 bases remained unmatched. The CDR3 length is 14 residues. This chain's CDR3 is CASSPRQGAYEQYF. The CDR3 coding sequence is TGTGCCAGCAGCCCCCGACAGGGAGCCTACGAGCAGTACTTC.

The chain recombines TRBV18 with TRBJ1-2, with D possibly TRBD1 on 6 matching bases. Trimming pared 3 bases from V and 4 bases from J, leaving 18 bases between. CDR3 size: 16 residues. CDR1 and CDR2 from the germline V gene are KGHSH and LQKENI. CDR3 sequence reads: CASSPTEVRGGYGYTF. In DNA form, the CDR3 reads TGTGCCAGCTCACCCACAGAAGTGAGAGGGGGCTATGGCTACACCTTC.

The V call is TRBV19, the J call TRBJ2-3, with TRBD2 matching 7 bases. With 6 bases clipped from V and 0 bases from J, the junction kept 6 bases outside the gene matches. The CDR3 has 15 residues. Germline CDR1 LNHDA, CDR2 SQIVND (reference sequence). CDR3 sequence reads: CASRVQRGSTDTQYF. The DNA for the CDR3 is TGTGCCAGTAGAGTACAGCGGGGAAGCACAGATACGCAGTATTTT. The entire variable domain, with the rest obtained from reference TRBV19 and TRBJ2-3, is as follows: DGGITQSPKYLFRKEGQNVTLSCEQNLNHDAMYWYRQDPGQGLRLIYYSQIVNDFQKGDIAEGYSVSREKKESFPLTVTSAQKNPTAFYLCASRVQRGSTDTQYFGPGTRLTVL.

V is TRBV23-1 and J is TRBJ1-2; 8 bases match TRBD1. TRBV23-1 falls under the ORF class, with uncertain function. The CDR3 is made up of 16 amino acids. Unmatched junction bases numbered 7, after V lost 4 bases and J lost 0 bases. The CDR3 bases are TGCGCCAGCAGTCGCCCAACAGGGGGACCTAACTATGGCTACACCTTC. It is translated as CASSRPTGGPNYGYTF.

The V and J genes are TRBV14 and TRBJ2-7, with D perhaps TRBD1 (6 bases). The CDR3 contains 15 residues. V was clipped by 1 base and J by 5 bases, with 15 bases between them. CDR1 SGHDN and CDR2 FVKESK come from the germline V gene. The CDR3 protein is CASSQVRTGYDEQYF. CDR3 bases: TGTGCCAGCAGCCAAGTCCGTACAGGGTACGACGAGCAGTACTTC. The whole variable domain, filled in from reference TRBV14 and TRBJ2-7, reads EAGVTQFPSHSVIEKGQTVTLRCDPISGHDNLYWYRRVMGKEIKFLLHFVKESKQDESGMPNNRFLAERTGGTYSTLKVQPAELEDSGVYFCASSQVRTGYDEQYFGPGTRLTVT.